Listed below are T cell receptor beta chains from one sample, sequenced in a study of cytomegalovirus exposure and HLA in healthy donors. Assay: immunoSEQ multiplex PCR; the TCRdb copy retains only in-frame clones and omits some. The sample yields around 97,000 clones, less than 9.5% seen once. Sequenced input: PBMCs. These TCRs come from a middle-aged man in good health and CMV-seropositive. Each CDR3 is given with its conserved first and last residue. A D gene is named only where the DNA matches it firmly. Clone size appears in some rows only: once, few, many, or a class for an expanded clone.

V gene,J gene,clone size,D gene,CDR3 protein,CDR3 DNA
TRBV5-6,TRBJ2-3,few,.,CASSLRGRFGGDTQYF,TGTGCCAGCAGCCTTCGGGGCCGGTTCGGGGGAGATACGCAGTATTTT
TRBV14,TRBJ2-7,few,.,CASTKGLEQYF,TGTGCCAGCACCAAGGGGCTCGAGCAGTACTTC
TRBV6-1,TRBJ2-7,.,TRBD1,CASTMTGGDYEQYF,TGTGCCAGCACAATGACAGGGGGGGACTACGAGCAGTACTTC
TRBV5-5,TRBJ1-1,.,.,CASSSQERTEAFF,TGTGCCAGCAGCTCTCAGGAACGCACTGAAGCTTTCTTT
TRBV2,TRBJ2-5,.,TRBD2,CASRVLAGVPETQYF,TGTGCCAGCAGAGTCCTAGCGGGAGTTCCAGAGACCCAGTACTTC
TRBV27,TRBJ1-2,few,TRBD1,CASSPRDRGTYGYTF,TGTGCCAGCAGTCCGAGAGACAGGGGGACCTATGGCTACACCTTC
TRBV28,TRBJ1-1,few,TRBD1,CASSPLGQGTAFF,TGTGCCAGCAGTCCACTGGGACAGGGAACAGCTTTCTTT
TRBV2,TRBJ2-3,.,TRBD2,CADSSGRFDTQYF,TGTGCCGACTCTAGCGGGAGGTTCGATACGCAGTATTTT
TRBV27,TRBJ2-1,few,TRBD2,CASSLYLAGTYNEQFF,TGTGCCAGCAGTTTATACCTAGCGGGCACTTACAATGAGCAGTTCTTC
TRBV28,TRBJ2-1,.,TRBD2,CASGLAGYNEQFF,TGTGCCAGCGGACTAGCGGGATACAATGAGCAGTTCTTC
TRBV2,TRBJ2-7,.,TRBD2,CASHLLAGVAYEQYF,TGTGCCAGCCACCTACTAGCGGGAGTAGCCTACGAGCAGTACTTC
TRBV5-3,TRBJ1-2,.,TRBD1,CARSLNLGRGQGYTF,TGTGCCAGAAGCTTGAATTTGGGTAGGGGGCAAGGCTACACCTTC
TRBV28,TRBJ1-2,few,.,CATQGIDYGYTF,TGTGCCACGCAGGGGATTGACTATGGCTACACCTTC
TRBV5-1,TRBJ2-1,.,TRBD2,CASSASLLSGRRAEQFF,TGCGCCAGCAGCGCCTCCCTACTAAGCGGGAGGCGGGCTGAGCAGTTCTTC
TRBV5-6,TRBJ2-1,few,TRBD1,CASSWDRGRGNEQFF,TGTGCCAGCAGCTGGGACAGGGGGCGCGGCAATGAGCAGTTCTTC
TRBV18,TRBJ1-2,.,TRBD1,CASSLGTGDGYTF,TGTGCCAGCTCACTAGGGACAGGAGATGGCTACACCTTC
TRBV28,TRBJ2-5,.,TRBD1,CASRSPGQGGETQYF,TGTGCCAGCAGGAGCCCGGGACAGGGGGGAGAGACCCAGTACTTC
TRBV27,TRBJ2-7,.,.,CASSLFVGAGQGEQYF,TGTGCCAGCAGTTTATTCGTGGGAGCAGGTCAGGGGGAGCAGTACTTC
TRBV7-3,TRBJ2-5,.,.,CASSLYGTVYQETQYF,TGTGCCAGCAGCTTATACGGGACTGTGTACCAAGAGACCCAGTACTTC
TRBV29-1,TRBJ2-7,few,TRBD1,CSVELGDRPYEQYF,TGCAGCGTTGAACTGGGGGACAGGCCCTACGAGCAGTACTTC
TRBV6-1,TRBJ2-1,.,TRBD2,CASSGGTSGTIYNEQFF,TGTGCCAGCAGTGGCGGGACTAGCGGGACAATCTACAATGAGCAGTTCTTC
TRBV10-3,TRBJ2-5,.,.,CAISEGTGRGIGETQYF,TGTGCCATCAGTGAGGGAACCGGCAGGGGAATAGGAGAGACCCAGTACTTC
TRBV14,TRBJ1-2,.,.,CASRQQAGAYGYTF,TGTGCCAGCAGACAACAGGCAGGGGCCTATGGCTACACCTTC
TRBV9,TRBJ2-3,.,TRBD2,CASSEGLAERTDTQYF,TGTGCCAGCAGCGAGGGACTAGCGGAGCGCACAGATACGCAGTATTTT
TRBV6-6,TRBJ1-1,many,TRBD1,CASSYSGTGPEAFF,TGTGCCAGCAGTTACTCCGGGACAGGGCCTGAAGCTTTCTTT
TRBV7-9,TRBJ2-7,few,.,CASSLVSGEQYF,TGTGCCAGCAGCTTAGTCTCAGGAGAGCAGTACTTC
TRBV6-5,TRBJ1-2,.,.,CASSYSTGANYGYTF,TGTGCCAGCAGTTACTCAACGGGAGCTAACTATGGCTACACCTTC
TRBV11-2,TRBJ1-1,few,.,CASSSHWMRVRNTEAFF,TGTGCCAGCAGCTCCCATTGGATGAGGGTGAGGAACACTGAAGCTTTCTTT
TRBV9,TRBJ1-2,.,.,CASSARGEAGGYTF,TGTGCCAGCAGCGCCAGAGGGGAGGCAGGTGGCTACACCTTC
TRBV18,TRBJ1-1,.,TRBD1,CASSVGTGGTEAFF,TGTGCCAGCTCAGTAGGGACAGGGGGCACTGAAGCTTTCTTT
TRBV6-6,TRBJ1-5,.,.,CASEDSWNQPQHF,TGTGCCAGCGAGGACTCCTGGAATCAGCCCCAGCATTTT
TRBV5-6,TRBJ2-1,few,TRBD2,CASSLSGGREFF,TGTGCCAGCAGCTTGAGCGGGGGTAGGGAGTTCTTC
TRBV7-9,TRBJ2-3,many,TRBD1,CASSLPQGADTQYF,TGTGCCAGCAGCTTGCCCCAGGGGGCAGATACGCAGTATTTT
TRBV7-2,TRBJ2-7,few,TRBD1,CASSRPTGGNYEQYF,TGTGCCAGCAGCCGACCGACAGGGGGCAACTACGAGCAGTACTTC
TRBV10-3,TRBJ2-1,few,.,CAANGLGNEQFF,TGTGCCGCTAATGGGCTGGGCAATGAGCAGTTCTTC
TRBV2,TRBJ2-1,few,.,CASIRTTTYNEQFF,TGTGCCAGCATACGTACGACTACCTACAATGAGCAGTTCTTC
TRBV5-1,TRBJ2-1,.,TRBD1,CTSSLTGGYNEQFF,TGCACCAGCAGCTTAACAGGGGGCTACAATGAGCAGTTCTTC
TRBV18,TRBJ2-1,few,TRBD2,CASSPPGGRAVDEQFF,TGTGCCAGCTCACCACCGGGGGGGAGGGCCGTGGATGAGCAGTTCTTC
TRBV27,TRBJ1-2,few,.,CASSETTGNGYTF,TGTGCCAGCAGTGAGACCACGGGAAATGGCTACACCTTC
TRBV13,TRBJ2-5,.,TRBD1,CASSSRTGSRQETQYF,TGTGCCAGCAGCTCACGGACAGGGTCCCGCCAAGAGACCCAGTACTTC
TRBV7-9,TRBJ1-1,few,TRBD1,CASSLQGADTEAFF,TGTGCCAGCAGCTTACAGGGGGCGGACACTGAAGCTTTCTTT
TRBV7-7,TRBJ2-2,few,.,CASSLRGADTGELFF,TGTGCTAGCAGCTTACGGGGGGCGGACACCGGGGAGCTGTTTTTT
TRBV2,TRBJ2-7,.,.,CASRVGVGTYEQYF,TGTGCCAGCAGAGTGGGAGTTGGAACCTACGAGCAGTACTTC
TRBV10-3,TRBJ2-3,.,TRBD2,CAISSDGRERDTQYF,TGTGCCATCAGCTCGGACGGGCGGGAGCGGGATACGCAGTATTTT
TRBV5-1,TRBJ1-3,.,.,CASSHEGGNTIYF,TGCGCCAGCAGTCACGAGGGTGGAAACACCATATATTTT
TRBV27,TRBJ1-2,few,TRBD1,CASSAGTDGGYGYTF,TGTGCCAGCAGTGCCGGGACAGACGGCGGCTATGGCTACACCTTC